A single sample gave rise to the 22 T cell receptor beta chains below, sequenced in a study of cytomegalovirus exposure and HLA in healthy donors. This PCR relied on a set of 60 Vbeta primers and 13 Jbeta primers. Sequenced by immunoSEQ multiplex PCR; TCRdb stores in-frame clones only, minus some. Among about 90,000 clones, approximately 60% were seen once, and the ten largest hold around a fifth. Specimen: PBMCs. These receptors all come from a woman aged 45-59 years in good health and CMV-seropositive.

The CDR3 DNA is TGTGCCAGCAGGGTAGGGAGGACTGAAGCTTTCTTT. Its protein is CASRVGRTEAFF. The V call is TRBV6-1, the J call TRBJ1-1; D call uncertain. Trimming shortened V by 6 bases and J by 5 bases, and 10 bases separated the two germline ends. The germline CDR1 and CDR2 sequences are MNHNS and SASEGT. The CDR3 totals 12 residues.

This rearrangement joins TRBV5-1 to TRBJ2-2, with TRBD1 matching over 8 bases. V trimming: 2 bases; J trimming: 5 bases; junction bases outside the gene matches: 5. The CDR3 consists of 15 residues. Germline lookup yields CDR1 SGHRS and CDR2 YFSETQ. In DNA form, the CDR3 reads TGCGCCAGCAGCTTCAGGGGGCCGGGGACCGGGGAGCTGTTTTTT. Translation gives CASSFRGPGTGELFF.

This clone was picked up a small number of times. The V and J genes are TRBV4-2 and TRBJ2-2, with TRBD1 identical over 9 bases. This CDR3 has 16 amino acids. The V and J ends lost 3 bases and 4 bases, in that order; junction bases with no gene match: 6. The germline CDR1 and CDR2 sequences are LGHNA and YNFKEQ. CDR3: CASSHGDRDSTGELFF. The CDR3 DNA reads TGTGCCAGCAGCCATGGGGACAGGGATTCCACCGGGGAGCTGTTTTTT.

V gene TRBV6-1 combines with J gene TRBJ2-2, with 7 bases identical to TRBD1. CDR1 and CDR2 (germline): MNHNS, SASEGT. With V trimmed by 10 bases and J by 3 bases, 8 bases remained unmatched. The CDR3 contains 14 residues. The CDR3 region has the DNA TGTGCCAACGCGACAGGGCCTCACACCGGGGAGCTGTTTTTT. This sequence encodes CANATGPHTGELFF.

At least ten counts were recorded for this clone. The V call is TRBV28, the J call TRBJ2-7, with D perhaps matching TRBD2 (5 bases). Germline V gives CDR1 MDHEN, CDR2 SYDVKM. The CDR3 loop spans 13 amino acids. V gave up 4 bases and J gave up 5 bases, with 12 bases separating them. CDR3 loop: CASSYSGSDEQYF. The CDR3 bases are TGTGCCAGCAGTTACTCTGGGAGCGACGAGCAGTACTTC.

Concerning this clone itself: A junction end diverges from the germline sequence, so it may reflect a read error. The V gene is TRBV7-9, the J gene TRBJ2-5; D might be TRBD2 (5 bases). The germline gives CDR1 SEHNR, CDR2 FQNEAQ (reference sequence). The CDR3 consists of 16 residues. The CDR3 here is CSSTPGMRVQQETQYF. CDR3 in DNA: TGTTCCAGCACCCCCGGGATGAGGGTGCAACAAGAGACCCAGTACTTC.

This clone turned up a few times. This chain links TRBV12-5 with TRBJ1-2, with a tentative D call TRBD1 (5 bases). Germline CDR1 reads LGHNT; CDR2 reads FRNRAP. V was trimmed by 1 base and J by 7 bases, leaving 22 bases between them. The CDR3 is 17 residues long. CDR3 DNA: TGTGCTAGTGGTTTGGGAAGCCAGGGTGTCAGTAGGGGTGGCTACACCTTC. This sequence encodes CASGLGSQGVSRGGYTF.

This chain uses TRBV25-1 with TRBJ2-3, with 13 bases fitting TRBD2. In germline, CDR1 is MGHDK, CDR2 SYGVNS. This CDR3 spans 15 amino acids. V trimming: 8 bases; J trimming: 4 bases; junction bases outside the gene matches: 6. CDR3 region: CASGGLAGFADTQYF. The CDR3 DNA is TGTGCCAGCGGGGGACTAGCGGGGTTCGCAGATACGCAGTATTTT.

This sequence joins TRBV2 and TRBJ2-2; D gene uncertain. Germline V CDR1 and CDR2: SNHLY, FYNNEI. V was pared by 5 bases and J by 0 bases, with 13 bases between. This CDR3 region has 16 residues. CDR3 nucleotide sequence: TGTGCCAGCAGTCCTGGGCTACCTTCGAACACCGGGGAGCTGTTTTTT. Its translation is CASSPGLPSNTGELFF.

This sequence joins TRBV7-9 and TRBJ1-1; TRBD1 matches 7 bases. V lost 5 bases to trimming and J lost 1 base; unmatched junction nucleotides: 7. CDR1 and CDR2 from the germline V gene are SEHNR and FQNEAQ (reference sequence). The CDR3 runs 15 residues. DNA of the CDR3: TGTGCCAGCAGCCGCCAAGGGACAGCGAACACTGAAGCTTTCTTT. As protein: CASSRQGTANTEAFF.

The rearrangement links TRBV7-9 to TRBJ1-2; D is uncertain. The CDR3 extends over 15 amino acids. Trimming left V 1 base short and J 8 bases short, with 17 bases between. Germline V gives CDR1 SEHNR, CDR2 FQNEAQ (reference sequence). In DNA, the CDR3 is TGTGCCAGCAGCTTAGTAGAGGATCTCGACCGGGGCTACACCTTC. Its protein is CASSLVEDLDRGYTF.

The chain joins TRBV7-8 to TRBJ1-2; TRBD1 agrees at 9 bases. Germline lookup yields CDR1 SGHVS and CDR2 FQNEAQ. The CDR3 is made up of 15 amino acids. V was pared by 1 base and J by 5 bases, with 5 bases of the junction left unmatched. The CDR3 is CASSLGDREDYGYTF. CDR3 in DNA: TGTGCCAGCAGCTTAGGGGACAGGGAGGATTATGGCTACACCTTC.

The chain joins TRBV28 to TRBJ1-5, with TRBD1 matching 7 bases. CDR1 and CDR2 from the germline V gene are MDHEN and SYDVKM. This CDR3 spans 15 amino acids. V lost 5 bases to trimming and J lost 2 bases; unmatched junction nucleotides: 6. CDR3 DNA sequence: TGTGCCAGCAGTCGACCGGGGACAGGCAATCAGCCCCAGCATTTT. This sequence encodes CASSRPGTGNQPQHF.

The chain links TRBV10-3 to TRBJ2-2; 12 bases agree with TRBD2. CDR1 is ENHRY, CDR2 SYGVKD, per germline. V lost 5 bases to trimming and J lost 2 bases; unmatched junction nucleotides: 6. The CDR3 has 17 amino acids. The CDR3 region is CAISPGTSGSNTGELFF. The CDR3 nucleotides read TGTGCCATCAGTCCCGGGACTAGCGGGTCCAACACCGGGGAGCTGTTTTTT.

This rearrangement joins TRBV19 to TRBJ1-5; 9 bases map to TRBD1. The CDR3 is 14 amino acids. Per germline, CDR1 LNHDA and CDR2 SQIVND (reference sequence). With V trimmed by 9 bases and J by 6 bases, 9 bases remained unmatched. The chain's CDR3 is CASSGTGMGQPQHF. Written as DNA, the CDR3 is TGTGCCAGCTCCGGGACAGGGATGGGTCAGCCCCAGCATTTT.

This clone came up a few times. The rearrangement joins TRBV19 to TRBJ2-7; no reliable D call. This CDR3 is 13 amino acids long. V was cut by 0 bases and J by 5 bases, with 8 bases left in between. The germline gives CDR1 LNHDA, CDR2 SQIVND (reference sequence). The CDR3: CASSIDSSNEQYF. Here the CDR3 DNA reads TGTGCCAGTAGTATAGACAGTTCGAACGAGCAGTACTTC.

The chain employs TRBV10-2 and TRBJ1-2; tentative D call: TRBD1 (6 bases). The CDR3 covers 16 residues. The germline V and J ends were trimmed by 0 bases and 8 bases, with 19 bases remaining between them. The germline CDR1 and CDR2 sequences are WSHSY and SAAADI. CDR3 in DNA: TGCGCCAGCAGTGAGTCGACCTTGGGGGCTGTCGGGGGCTACACCTTC. This gives the protein CASSESTLGAVGGYTF.

In the case of this clone: Distinct nucleotide sequences in the sample also encode this CDR3. This rearrangement joins TRBV28 to TRBJ1-2; 9 bases map to TRBD1. The CDR3 contains 12 residues. Germline V gives CDR1 MDHEN, CDR2 SYDVKM. Trimming removed 6 bases from V and 5 bases from J; junction bases left unmatched: 1. The CDR3 here is CASSDRGYGYTF. The CDR3 nucleotides are TGTGCCAGCAGCGACAGGGGGTATGGCTACACCTTC.

This rearrangement joins TRBV30 to TRBJ2-7; TRBD2 aligns across 16 bases. CDR1 and CDR2 (germline): GTSNPN, SVGIG (reference sequence). This CDR3 contains 13 residues. With 7 bases clipped from V and 6 bases from J, the junction kept 3 bases outside the gene matches. The CDR3 sequence is CALGTSGGVEQYF. DNA for the CDR3: TGTGCCTTGGGGACTAGCGGGGGGGTCGAGCAGTACTTC.

This sequence joins TRBV29-1 and TRBJ2-3; possible D gene TRBD1, 5 bases. The ends were cut back, 6 bases at V and 4 bases at J, with 11 bases in the middle. The CDR3 extends over 12 amino acids. Germline CDR1 and CDR2: SQVTM and ANQGSEA. This CDR3 is CSVTDRPDTQYF. DNA of the CDR3: TGCAGCGTGACAGATCGCCCAGATACGCAGTATTTT.

The chain has TRBV5-6 and TRBJ1-4; D perhaps matches TRBD1 (5 bases). There are 14 residues in the CDR3. V was shortened by 4 bases and J by 7 bases, with 14 bases between the two germline ends. Germline V gene sequence: CDR1 SGHDT, CDR2 YYEEEE. The CDR3 region has the DNA TGTGCCAGCAGCCTCACAGGAGCTACTGAAAAACTGTTTTTT. Its translation is CASSLTGATEKLFF.

The chain carries TRBV28 and TRBJ1-2; no clear D. The CDR3 covers 11 residues. V was trimmed by 6 bases and J by 5 bases, leaving 7 bases between them. Germline V gene data show CDR1 as MDHEN and CDR2 as SYDVKM. In DNA, the CDR3 is TGTGCCAGCAGCCCGGGGTATGGCTACACCTTC. Amino acids: CASSPGYGYTF.